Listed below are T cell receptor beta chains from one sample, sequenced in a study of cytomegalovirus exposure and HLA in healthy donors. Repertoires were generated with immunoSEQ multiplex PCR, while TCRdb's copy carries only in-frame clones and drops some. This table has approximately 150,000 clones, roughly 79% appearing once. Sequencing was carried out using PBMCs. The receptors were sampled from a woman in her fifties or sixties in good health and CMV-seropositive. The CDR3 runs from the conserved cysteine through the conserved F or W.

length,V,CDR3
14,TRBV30,CAWRSGLSDNEQFF
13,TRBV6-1,CASSEGTNQPQHF
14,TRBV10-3,CAIKQSSGGTEAFF
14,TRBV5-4,CASSGSGTGNEQFF
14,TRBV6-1,CATRTDIPRGEQYF
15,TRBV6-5,CASSYNPRGNTEAFF
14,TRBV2,CASTLSLAGVRQYF
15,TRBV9,CASSRGSSVSYEQYF
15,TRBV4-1,CASSQVPRATYEQYF
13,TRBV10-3,CAISGGSYTEAFF
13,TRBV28,CASRSSEGQPQHF
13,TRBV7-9,CASSLACDSSSTF
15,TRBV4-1,CASSRGQGMNTEAFF
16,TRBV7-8,CASSPRGDRSNYGYTF
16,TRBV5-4,CASSAGGGWDTGELFF
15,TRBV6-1,CASSEVGLGTDTQYF
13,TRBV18,CASSGTGNQPQHF
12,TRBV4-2,CASSGLFTEAFF